The text below deals with one TCR beta chain. Produced via immunoSEQ multiplex PCR; TCRdb's table is partial and in-frame only. The table has hundreds of thousands of clones, roughly 72% seen once. Per the germline V gene, CDR1 is MNHNY and CDR2 is SVGAGI (reference sequence). Trimming left V 0 bases short and J 6 bases short, with 18 bases between. The CDR3 is made up of 16 amino acids. The data are from a study of shared clonotypes between healthy human individuals. The sequence derives from a woman aged 40 to 50 in good health. Some clones in this sample may be carry-over from other donors' samples. The material sequenced was PBMCs. The chain links TRBV6-6 to TRBJ2-7; D is undetermined. CDR3 DNA: TGTGCCAGCAGTTACTCGATAACGTCTAAGGCTTCCGAGCAGTACTTC. The encoded protein is CASSYSITSKASEQYF.